These 16 T cell receptor beta chains originate from one sample sequenced in a study of T cell changes during pregnancy in multiple sclerosis. TCRdb keeps only in-frame clones here, not all; method: immunoSEQ multiplex PCR. In the table there are tens of thousands of clones, less than 95% of which are singletons. Source: peripheral blood, taken in the third trimester of pregnancy. These receptors all stem from a female donor with multiple sclerosis, enrolled in a pregnancy study.

This chain joins TRBV29-1 and TRBJ2-3; 7 bases are shared with TRBD1. The germline V gene has CDR1 SQVTM and CDR2 ANQGSEA. With 4 bases clipped from V and 0 bases from J, the junction kept 4 bases outside the gene matches. This CDR3 contains 14 residues. In DNA, the CDR3 is TGCAGCGTTGTTGTACAGGGGAGCACAGATACGCAGTATTTT. It specifies CSVVVQGSTDTQYF.

The chain joins TRBV5-4 to TRBJ1-1; a possible D gene is TRBD1 (6 bases). The germline CDR1 and CDR2 sequences are SGHNT and YYREEE (reference sequence). V shed 0 bases and J shed 0 bases, with 6 bases lying between them. The CDR3 totals 14 residues. The chain's CDR3 is CASSLEGVNTEAFF. CDR3 DNA: TGTGCCAGCAGCTTGGAGGGGGTGAACACTGAAGCTTTCTTT.

V gene TRBV5-5 combines with J gene TRBJ1-4; no reliable D call. Trimming took 7 bases from V and 10 from J, leaving 14 bases between them. The CDR3 has 12 residues. The germline gives CDR1 SGHKS, CDR2 YYEKEE (reference sequence). The CDR3 loop is CASDYFGGKLFF. The CDR3 DNA reads as TGTGCCAGCGATTACTTTGGCGGAAAACTGTTTTTT. Drawing the rest from reference TRBV5-5 and TRBJ1-4, the complete variable domain is DAGVTQSPTHLIKTRGQQVTLRCSPISGHKSVSWYQQVLGQGPQFIFQYYEKEERGRGNFPDRFSARQFPNYSSELNVNALLLGDSALYLCASDYFGGKLFFGSGTQLSVL.

The V and J genes are TRBV7-2 and TRBJ1-2, with D perhaps matching TRBD1 (5 bases). Per germline, CDR1 SGHTA and CDR2 FQGNSA. This CDR3 contains 14 residues. The V end lost 5 bases, the J end lost 8 bases, and 18 bases lay between the germline ends. The CDR3 sequence is CASSPMGRGEGYTF. As DNA, the CDR3 is TGTGCCAGCAGCCCCATGGGGAGGGGAGAGGGCTACACCTTC.

Only a few counts were recorded for this clone. This chain uses TRBV6-1 with TRBJ1-1; 9 bases agree with TRBD1. The V and J ends lost 5 bases and 9 bases, in that order; junction bases with no gene match: 7. Germline CDR1 MNHNS, CDR2 SASEGT. CDR3 length equals 13 residues. Written as DNA, the CDR3 is TGTGCCAGCAGTAACCGGGACAGGGCCCAAGCTTTCTTT. Translation: CASSNRDRAQAFF.

The chain carries TRBV19 and TRBJ2-3; D is uncertain. Between the trimmed V and J ends, which lost 4 bases and 5 bases, there was a span of 7 bases. Germline V CDR1 and CDR2: LNHDA, SQIVND (reference sequence). CDR3 length equals 12 residues. The CDR3 is CASSNPVDTQYF. The CDR3 DNA follows: TGTGCCAGTAGTAATCCGGTAGATACGCAGTATTTT.

This clone appeared a few times. The chain couples TRBV6-1 to TRBJ2-2; 7 bases align to TRBD1. The CDR3 runs 13 residues. Germline values: CDR1 MNHNS, CDR2 SASEGT. V lost 10 bases to trimming and J lost 3 bases; unmatched junction nucleotides: 5. The CDR3 spells CATGDSYTGELFF. The CDR3 DNA reads TGTGCCACTGGGGACAGTTACACCGGGGAGCTGTTTTTT.

The rearrangement joins TRBV19 to TRBJ1-6; TRBD1 matches at 8 bases. Looked up from germline, CDR1 is LNHDA and CDR2 is SQIVND (reference sequence). CDR3 size: 16 residues. The ends lost 4 bases at V and 10 bases at J; junction bases unmatched: 12. This chain's CDR3 is CASSKHRTGLGSPLHF. As DNA, the CDR3 is TGTGCCAGTAGTAAACACCGGACAGGGCTCGGGTCACCCCTCCACTTT.

This chain links TRBV4-3 with TRBJ1-1, with TRBD1 matching over 8 bases. V lost 4 bases, J lost 1 base, and 2 bases stayed unmatched. Germline assignment: CDR1 LGHNA and CDR2 YSLEER. The CDR3 runs 14 residues. CDR3 coding DNA: TGCGCCAGCAGCCGGACAGGGCGGAACACTGAAGCTTTCTTT. It codes for CASSRTGRNTEAFF.

This clone showed up just once. The chain uses TRBV18 and TRBJ1-5; 12 nucleotides agree with TRBD1. This CDR3 region has 12 residues. The ends lost 5 bases at V and 16 bases at J; junction bases unmatched: 6. CDR1 KGHSH and CDR2 LQKENI come from the germline V gene. The CDR3 DNA sequence: TGTGCCAGCTCAGGGGACAGGGGGCGACTTCATTTT. Protein sequence: CASSGDRGRLHF.

CDR3 nucleotide sequence: TGTGCCAGCAGCTTCATTGGACTAGCGGGGTTCAATGAGCAGTTCTTC. It yields the protein CASSFIGLAGFNEQFF. The chain combines TRBV5-5 with TRBJ2-1; TRBD2 aligns across 12 bases. Germline V gives CDR1 SGHKS, CDR2 YYEKEE (reference sequence). The CDR3 consists of 16 residues. V trimming: 2 bases; J trimming: 6 bases; junction bases outside the gene matches: 6.

The J gene is TRBJ2-7, the V gene TRBV2, with a possible D match to TRBD2 (6 bases). The CDR3 is made up of 12 amino acids. Germline V lookup: CDR1 SNHLY, CDR2 FYNNEI. DNA of the CDR3: TGTGCTGGAGGGAGTCTAACCTACGAGCAGTACTTC. Translation: CAGGSLTYEQYF.

This chain connects TRBV6-1 to TRBJ2-7; TRBD1 matches 7 bases. Germline V gene data show CDR1 as MNHNS and CDR2 as SASEGT. V lost 5 bases, J lost 5 bases, and 9 bases stayed unmatched. CDR3 length: 14 residues. This CDR3 reads CASSPRTGLNEQYF. For the CDR3, the DNA is TGTGCCAGCAGTCCCCGGACAGGCCTAAACGAGCAGTACTTC.

The rearrangement joins TRBV5-4 to TRBJ2-2; 8 nucleotides match TRBD2. The germline V gene encodes CDR1 SGHNT and CDR2 YYREEE (reference sequence). Unmatched junction bases numbered 7, after V lost 7 bases and J lost 5 bases. This CDR3 has 14 residues. CDR3 nucleotide sequence: TGTGCCAGCGACTCCCGGGGGGGGACCGGGGAGCTGTTTTTT. It encodes CASDSRGGTGELFF.

The CDR3 is CAWGDRGSGNTIYF. For the CDR3, the DNA is TGTGCCTGGGGGGACAGGGGCAGCGGAAACACCATATATTTT. The genes are TRBV30 and TRBJ1-3; 10 nucleotides align to TRBD1. The ends lost 5 bases at V and 4 bases at J; junction bases unmatched: 5. This CDR3 has 14 residues. Germline V gene data show CDR1 as GTSNPN and CDR2 as SVGIG (reference sequence). Combining the CDR3 with reference TRBV30 and TRBJ1-3 gives the whole variable domain SQTIHQWPATLVQPVGSPLSLECTVEGTSNPNLYWYRQAAGRGLQLLFYSVGIGQISSEVPQNLSASRPQDRQFILSSKKLLLSDSGFYLCAWGDRGSGNTIYFGEGSWLTVV.

The chain employs TRBV18 and TRBJ1-5; 11 nucleotides agree with TRBD1. This CDR3 spans 14 amino acids. Per the germline V gene, CDR1 is KGHSH and CDR2 is LQKENI. The J segment lost 6 bases and the V segment lost 6 bases, leaving 4 bases of the junction unmatched. The CDR3 loop reads CASSGTGGSQPQHF. For the CDR3, the DNA is TGTGCCAGCTCGGGGACAGGGGGTAGTCAGCCCCAGCATTTT.